This T cell receptor beta chain was found in a study of blood T cell repertoires in COVID-19. About the study: The origin of the acute and convalescent COVID-19 samples was the United States, Italy and Spain. Sample material is recorded as cDNA or gDNA derived from T cells, B-cell-depleted T cells, or PBMCs.

Germline V lookup: CDR1 GTSNPN, CDR2 SVGIG (reference sequence). The CDR3 loop spans 14 amino acids. Unmatched junction bases numbered 8, after V lost 2 bases and J lost 5 bases. In the source study's methods: Reference gene primers were amplified, and this amplification served to estimate nucleated cell counts. Sequencing was performed with immunoSEQ multiplex PCR; in TCRdb, only in-frame clones are kept and a portion is missing. V, J and clone size are taken as reported in that table, and D and trimming were inferred from the DNA itself. This sample carries roughly 42,000 clones, about 85% of them seen once, and the ten largest clones take around 4.7%.

The sample consisted of peripheral blood. This TCR was sampled from a man aged 55 to 70 with acute or convalescent COVID-19. The V and J genes are TRBV30 and TRBJ1-1; TRBD1 aligns across 7 bases. CDR3 in amino acids: CAWSTTGLWTEAFF. The CDR3 bases are TGTGCCTGGAGTACGACAGGGTTGTGGACTGAAGCTTTCTTT.